Presented here are 25 T cell receptor beta chains from one specimen sequenced in a study of T cell responses to AZD1222 COVID-19 vaccine. Here immunoSEQ multiplex PCR was the method, and the copy in TCRdb shows in-frame clones only, minus some. The table has 100,000 to 150,000 clones, just over 85% seen once; the top ten hold approximately 12%. The sample in question was peripheral blood, obtained on day 0 of AZD1222 vaccination. These receptors were taken from an adult in good health.

The J gene is TRBJ1-5, the V gene TRBV6-5; tentatively, D is TRBD1 (6 bases). Trimming took off 6 bases at V and 7 bases at J, with 16 bases between the two ends. This CDR3 has 14 amino acids. The germline V gene encodes CDR1 MNHEY and CDR2 SVGAGI. The DNA of the CDR3 is TGTGCCAGCAGGCCGATAGACAGGTCCCAGCCCCAGCATTTT. As protein: CASRPIDRSQPQHF.

Many counts were recorded for this clone. V and J are TRBV19 and TRBJ1-5; TRBD1 agrees at 8 bases. The CDR3 length is 16 residues. CDR1 is LNHDA and CDR2 is SQIVND in the germline V gene (reference sequence). The J segment lost 7 bases and the V segment lost 0 bases, leaving 8 bases of the junction unmatched. The CDR3: CASSIDWTGYLQPQHF. In DNA form, the CDR3 reads TGTGCCAGTAGTATAGATTGGACAGGGTATCTACAGCCCCAGCATTTT.

This chain joins TRBV28 and TRBJ1-2, with D perhaps TRBD1 (5 bases). CDR3 length equals 15 residues. Germline V gene sequence: CDR1 MDHEN, CDR2 SYDVKM. V lost 7 bases, J lost 1 base, and 16 bases lay in between. This chain's CDR3 is CASILGQEYNYGYTF. CDR3 DNA: TGTGCCAGCATCTTGGGGCAGGAATATAACTATGGCTACACCTTC.

The genes are TRBV6-4 and TRBJ2-6, with TRBD1 identical over 9 bases. With 5 bases clipped from V and 2 bases from J, the junction kept 4 bases outside the gene matches. The germline CDR1 and CDR2 sequences are MRHNA and SNTAGT. CDR3 size: 16 residues. CDR3 nucleotide sequence: TGTGCCAGCAGTAACTGGACAGGGGCTGGGGCCAACGTCCTGACTTTC. This encodes CASSNWTGAGANVLTF.

J is TRBJ2-2 and V is TRBV30, with 7 positions matching TRBD2. The CDR3 extends over 14 amino acids. V lost 2 bases, J lost 4 bases, and 4 bases stayed unmatched. The germline V gene has CDR1 GTSNPN and CDR2 SVGIG (reference sequence). CDR3 protein: CAWSPGTITGELFF. The CDR3 nucleotides are TGTGCCTGGAGTCCCGGGACTATCACCGGGGAGCTGTTTTTT. Based on the CDR3 plus reference TRBV30 and TRBJ2-2, the full variable domain is SQTIHQWPATLVQPVGSPLSLECTVEGTSNPNLYWYRQAAGRGLQLLFYSVGIGQISSEVPQNLSASRPQDRQFILSSKKLLLSDSGFYLCAWSPGTITGELFFGEGSRLTVL.

The CDR3: CASRESPGGGYGYTF. For the CDR3, the DNA is TGTGCCAGCAGAGAATCCCCTGGAGGCGGCTATGGCTACACCTTC. The chain recombines TRBV6-4 with TRBJ1-2; the D is unclear. Germline CDR1 reads MRHNA; CDR2 reads SNTAGT. The CDR3 extends over 15 amino acids. Trimming took 6 bases from V and 4 from J, leaving 18 bases between them.

The chain is built from TRBV18 and TRBJ1-4; 7 bases match TRBD1. This CDR3 contains 15 residues. Germline V CDR1 and CDR2: KGHSH, LQKENI. Trimming removed 2 bases from V and 5 bases from J; junction bases left unmatched: 5. The CDR3 loop is CASSPRQGENEKLFF. CDR3 in DNA: TGTGCCAGCTCACCAAGGCAGGGGGAGAATGAAAAACTGTTTTTT.

The chain carries TRBV6-5 and TRBJ2-7; maybe TRBD2 (7 bases). Germline CDR1 MNHEY, CDR2 SVGAGI. V was shortened by 0 bases and J by 7 bases, with 16 bases between the two germline ends. The CDR3 is made up of 15 amino acids. Written as DNA, the CDR3 is TGTGCCAGCAGTTACTCGGGGGGGCCAGTTTGGGAGCAGTACTTC. This encodes CASSYSGGPVWEQYF.

The chain links TRBV7-2 to TRBJ2-7; D not certain. The CDR3 is 12 residues long. V lost 4 bases, J lost 3 bases, and 7 bases lay in between. Germline V gene lookup returns CDR1 SGHTA and CDR2 FQGNSA. Here the CDR3 reads CASSSIHYEQYF. The DNA of the CDR3 is TGTGCCAGCAGCTCTATTCACTACGAGCAGTACTTC.

The chain is built from TRBV30 and TRBJ1-6, with unresolved D. The CDR3 has 14 amino acids. In germline, CDR1 is GTSNPN, CDR2 SVGIG (reference sequence). The CDR3 DNA reads TGTGCGGCGGGCGGGAGCTCCTATAATTCACCCCTCCACTTT. This gives the protein CAAGGSSYNSPLHF. The entire variable domain, with the rest obtained from reference TRBV30 and TRBJ1-6, is as follows: SQTIHQWPATLVQPVGSPLSLECTVEGTSNPNLYWYRQAAGRGLQLLFYSVGIGQISSEVPQNLSASRPQDRQFILSSKKLLLSDSGFYLCAAGGSSYNSPLHFGNGTRLTVT.

This chain joins TRBV18 and TRBJ1-3; weak D call: TRBD1 (6 bases). The V and J ends lost 4 bases and 1 base respectively, with 14 bases between them. CDR1 is KGHSH, CDR2 LQKENI, per germline. The CDR3 extends over 16 amino acids. CDR3 amino acids: CASSRSTGASGNTIYF. CDR3 coding DNA: TGTGCCAGCTCACGATCGACAGGAGCATCTGGAAACACCATATATTTT.

The chain joins TRBV7-3 to TRBJ2-7; 7 positions agree with TRBD2. Germline CDR1 and CDR2: SGHTA and FQGTGA. CDR3 length: 15 residues. Trimming at V came to 5 bases and at J to 4 bases, leaving 11 bases not matched to a gene. The DNA of the CDR3 is TGTGCCAGCAGCCTAGCTAGCGGAAGACAGTACGAGCAGTACTTC. It specifies CASSLASGRQYEQYF.

The chain links TRBV6-5 to TRBJ1-1, with D possibly matching TRBD1 (6 bases). The germline V gene encodes CDR1 MNHEY and CDR2 SVGAGI. This CDR3 has 14 residues. Trimming took off 0 bases at V and 5 bases at J, with 10 bases between the two ends. CDR3 sequence reads: CASSYSTGQTEAFF. The CDR3 bases are TGTGCCAGCAGTTACTCCACAGGGCAAACTGAAGCTTTCTTT.

This clone was detected ten times or more. The genes are TRBV19 and TRBJ2-5, with 8 bases aligning to TRBD1. This CDR3 is built from 15 residues. CDR1 is LNHDA, CDR2 SQIVND, per germline (reference sequence). With 7 bases clipped from V and 2 bases from J, the junction kept 9 bases outside the gene matches. This CDR3 reads CASKPGYRGQETQYF. In DNA, the CDR3 is TGTGCCAGTAAACCCGGATACAGGGGGCAAGAGACCCAGTACTTC.

For the CDR3, the DNA is TGCAGCGTTGTGTACAGGGGGCGATTCGAGCAGTACTTC. Amino acid sequence: CSVVYRGRFEQYF. The chain recombines TRBV29-1 with TRBJ2-7; 9 bases are shared with TRBD1. Germline CDR1 and CDR2: SQVTM and ANQGSEA. CDR3 length: 13 residues. The J segment lost 6 bases and the V segment lost 4 bases, leaving 7 bases of the junction unmatched.

J is TRBJ2-1 and V is TRBV7-9; D remains unclear. The CDR3 has 13 amino acids. V lost 0 bases to trimming and J lost 6 bases, with 6 bases between them. CDR1 SEHNR and CDR2 FQNEAQ come from the germline V gene (reference sequence). In nucleotides, the CDR3 is TGTGCCAGCAGCTTAGCGAGCATCAATGAGCAGTTCTTC. Its translation: CASSLASINEQFF.

This clone was counted between two and nine times. The chain links TRBV5-1 to TRBJ2-3, with 7 positions matching TRBD2. The CDR3 extends over 14 amino acids. Germline loops: CDR1 SGHRS, CDR2 YFSETQ. J was trimmed by 2 bases and V by 4 bases; bases with no gene match: 4. CDR3 nucleotides: TGCGCCAGCAGCCCCGGGACTAACACAGATACGCAGTATTTT. Translation gives CASSPGTNTDTQYF.

The rearrangement links TRBV2 to TRBJ2-6; D gene unclear. V was trimmed by 2 bases and J by 0 bases, leaving 11 bases between them. The CDR3 loop spans 17 amino acids. CDR1 is SNHLY, CDR2 FYNNEI, per germline. Here the CDR3 reads CASSELQASSGANVLTF. CDR3 bases: TGTGCCAGCAGTGAACTGCAGGCCAGCTCTGGGGCCAACGTCCTGACTTTC.

The genes are TRBV18 and TRBJ1-3; 9 positions match TRBD1. After removal of 5 bases from V and 2 bases from J, the junction contained 7 bases not matched to a gene. The V gene's germline CDR1 is KGHSH and CDR2 LQKENI. This CDR3 has 16 residues. The CDR3 sequence is CASSSVRDRAGNTIYF. The CDR3 region has the DNA TGTGCCAGCTCATCAGTCCGGGACAGGGCTGGAAACACCATATATTTT.

The J gene is TRBJ1-5, the V gene TRBV7-9, with a possible D match to TRBD1 (6 bases). CDR3 length equals 13 residues. Germline V gene lookup returns CDR1 SEHNR and CDR2 FQNEAQ (reference sequence). V was trimmed by 5 bases and J by 4 bases, leaving 9 bases between them. CDR3 in amino acids: CASSRDINQPQHF. CDR3 bases: TGTGCCAGCAGCCGGGACATTAATCAGCCCCAGCATTTT.

This rearrangement joins TRBV19 to TRBJ1-6; D remains unclear. The germline V and J ends were trimmed by 3 bases and 8 bases, with 8 bases remaining between them. Germline V gives CDR1 LNHDA, CDR2 SQIVND (reference sequence). The CDR3 spans 13 residues. The CDR3, as DNA: TGTGCCAGTAGTATGCTCGGGGATTCACCCCTCCACTTT. This sequence encodes CASSMLGDSPLHF. Combining the CDR3 with reference TRBV19 and TRBJ1-6 gives the whole variable domain DGGITQSPKYLFRKEGQNVTLSCEQNLNHDAMYWYRQDPGQGLRLIYYSQIVNDFQKGDIAEGYSVSREKKESFPLTVTSAQKNPTAFYLCASSMLGDSPLHFGNGTRLTVT.

The chain uses TRBV5-1 and TRBJ2-2; 9 nucleotides line up with TRBD1. Per the germline V gene, CDR1 is SGHRS and CDR2 is YFSETQ. CDR3 length: 16 residues. After removal of 3 bases from V and 4 bases from J, the junction contained 7 bases not matched to a gene. The CDR3 DNA follows: TGCGCCAGCAGCTCCGGGACAGGGTCGTTCACCGGGGAGCTGTTTTTT. It translates to CASSSGTGSFTGELFF.

V gene TRBV19 combines with J gene TRBJ2-1; D unclear. The CDR3 length is 14 residues. Germline-derived CDR1 and CDR2 are LNHDA and SQIVND (reference sequence). V was clipped by 5 bases and J by 7 bases, with 15 bases between them. This chain's CDR3 is CASSDAGLRNEQFF. In DNA form, the CDR3 reads TGTGCCAGTAGTGACGCAGGCTTACGGAATGAGCAGTTCTTC.

The chain recombines TRBV5-4 with TRBJ2-7; the D is unclear. The V end was cut by 0 bases, the J end by 2 bases, with 12 bases between. The CDR3 covers 15 residues. Germline CDR1 SGHNT, CDR2 YYREEE (reference sequence). The CDR3, as DNA: TGTGCCAGCAGCTTGGGGGGAATCCCCCCCTACGAGCAGTACTTC. Translated: CASSLGGIPPYEQYF.

The chain joins TRBV6-5 to TRBJ2-3, with D unclear. CDR1 is MNHEY and CDR2 is SVGAGI in the germline V gene. The ends were cut back, 4 bases at V and 1 base at J, with 12 bases in the middle. This CDR3 contains 15 residues. DNA of the CDR3: TGTGCCAGCAGTTTAGTAACGACTGGCACAGATACGCAGTATTTT. This sequence encodes CASSLVTTGTDTQYF.